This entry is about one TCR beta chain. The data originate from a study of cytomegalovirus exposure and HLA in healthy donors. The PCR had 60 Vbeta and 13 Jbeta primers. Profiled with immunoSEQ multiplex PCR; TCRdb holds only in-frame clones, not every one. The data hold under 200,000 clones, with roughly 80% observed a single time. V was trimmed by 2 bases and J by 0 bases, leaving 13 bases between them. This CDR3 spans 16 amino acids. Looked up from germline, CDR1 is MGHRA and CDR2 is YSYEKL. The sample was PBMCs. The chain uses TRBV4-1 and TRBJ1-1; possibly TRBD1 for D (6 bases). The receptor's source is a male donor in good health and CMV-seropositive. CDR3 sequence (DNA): TGCGCCAGCAGCCAAAAGGGAGGGGGGGTGAACACTGAAGCTTTCTTT. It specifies CASSQKGGGVNTEAFF.